This T cell receptor (beta chain) was profiled in a study of identical twins. Study conclusions and caveats: Researchers reported weaker excess twin sharing in beta out-of-frame sequences.

All of the donors were Caucasians in good health. About this clonotype itself: What it binds is not known.

A universal primer site came from template switching; cDNA carried unique molecular identifiers. From the 5' RACE reads, TCRdb called clonotypes with MiXCR, one entry per CDR3 protein. The data contain some 570,000 distinct CDR3 sequences, 20% to 25% of them singletons. This CDR3 has 17 amino acids. Trimming left V 1 base short and J 2 bases short, with 12 bases between. Germline V lookup: CDR1 LGHDT, CDR2 YNNKEL (reference sequence). This sample also belongs to another study, concerning yellow fever vaccine responses in identical twins.

The chain uses TRBV3-1 and TRBJ2-6, with a possible D match to TRBD2 (5 bases). Source material: CD4+ T cells sorted from blood. The sequence derives from a woman aged 18-30 years in good health. The DNA for the CDR3 is TGTGCCAGCAGCCAAGTAATAGGGAGAGCTGGGGCCAACGTCCTGACTTTC. Translation: CASSQVIGRAGANVLTF.